What follows describes a single T cell receptor (beta chain). What it binds is unknown. This sample stems from a study of cytomegalovirus exposure and HLA in healthy donors. Study at large: Approximately 180 million T cells yielded roughly 100 million unique TCR beta sequences, as an earlier analysis found.

Whole-study results and caveats: In a later analysis, a missense DCLRE1C variant was linked to TCR beta V- and J-gene trimming. Among TCR beta chains, those listed as cytomegalovirus-associated numbered some 160.

PCR was performed using 60 Vbeta and 13 Jbeta primers. Using immunoSEQ multiplex PCR, the repertoire was profiled, and TCRdb retains in-frame clones only, with some absent. This sample carries 150,000 to 200,000 clones, 87% of them seen once, and the ten largest clones take 0.75% to 0.95%. CDR3 length: 13 residues. V was pared by 3 bases and J by 8 bases, with 1 base of the junction left unmatched. Looked up from germline, CDR1 is KGHSH and CDR2 is LQKENI. The sample was PBMCs. The chain is built from TRBV18 and TRBJ1-6; the match to TRBD1 covers 7 bases. This clonotype originated in a woman in her twenties or thirties in good health and CMV-seronegative. CDR3 sequence: CASSPDRDSPLHF. CDR3 DNA: TGTGCCAGCTCACCCGACAGGGATTCACCCCTCCACTTT.